This T cell receptor (beta chain) was profiled in a study of cytomegalovirus exposure and HLA in healthy donors. The wider study: It was reported in a later analysis that the 100 to 150 validation repertoires used the same platform as the 666 first-cohort repertoires.

The CDR3 consists of 15 residues. Germline assignment: CDR1 SGHRS and CDR2 YFSETQ. The J segment lost 4 bases and the V segment lost 3 bases, leaving 6 bases of the junction unmatched. Clones were sequenced by immunoSEQ multiplex PCR, and TCRdb holds only the in-frame ones, with some missing. Found here are roughly 250,000 clones, 87% of them singletons; the top ten hold 2% to 3%. The receptor was isolated from a young man in good health and CMV-seronegative. The J gene is TRBJ2-3, the V gene TRBV5-1; 9 positions agree with TRBD1. The sequencing input was PBMCs. The CDR3 DNA follows: TGCGCCAGCAGCTACCGGGACAGGGTTGCAGATACGCAGTATTTT. Translated, it gives CASSYRDRVADTQYF. Based on the CDR3 plus reference TRBV5-1 and TRBJ2-3, the full variable domain is KAGVTQTPRYLIKTRGQQVTLSCSPISGHRSVSWYQQTPGQGLQFLFEYFSETQRNKGNFPGRFSGRQFSNSRSEMNVSTLELGDSALYLCASSYRDRVADTQYFGPGTRLTVL.